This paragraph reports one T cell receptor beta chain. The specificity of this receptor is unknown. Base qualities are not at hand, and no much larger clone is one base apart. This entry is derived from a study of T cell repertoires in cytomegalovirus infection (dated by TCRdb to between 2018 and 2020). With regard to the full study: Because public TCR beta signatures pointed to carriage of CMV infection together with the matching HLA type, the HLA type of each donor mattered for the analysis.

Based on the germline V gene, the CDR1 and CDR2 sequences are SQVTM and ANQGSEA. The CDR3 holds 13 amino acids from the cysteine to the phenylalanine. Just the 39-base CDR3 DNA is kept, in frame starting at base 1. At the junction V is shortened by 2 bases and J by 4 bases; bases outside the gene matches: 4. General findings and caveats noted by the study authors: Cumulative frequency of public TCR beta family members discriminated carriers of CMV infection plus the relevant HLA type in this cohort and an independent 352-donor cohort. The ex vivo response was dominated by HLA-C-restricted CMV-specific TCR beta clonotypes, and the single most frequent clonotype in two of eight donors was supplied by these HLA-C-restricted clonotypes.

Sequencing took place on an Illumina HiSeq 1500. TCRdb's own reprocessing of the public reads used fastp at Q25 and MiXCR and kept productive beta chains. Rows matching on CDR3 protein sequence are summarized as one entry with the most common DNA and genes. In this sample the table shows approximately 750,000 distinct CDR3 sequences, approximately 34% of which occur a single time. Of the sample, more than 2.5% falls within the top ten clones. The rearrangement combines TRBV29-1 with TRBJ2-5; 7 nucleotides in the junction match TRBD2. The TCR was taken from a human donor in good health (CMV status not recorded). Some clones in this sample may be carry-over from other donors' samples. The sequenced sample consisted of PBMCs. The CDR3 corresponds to CSVERTSGETQYF. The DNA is TGCAGCGTTGAACGGACTAGTGGAGAGACCCAGTACTTC. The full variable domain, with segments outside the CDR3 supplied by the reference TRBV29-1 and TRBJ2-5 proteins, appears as SAVISQKPSRDICQRGTSLTIQCQVDSQVTMMFWYRQQPGQSLTLIATANQGSEATYESGFVIDKFPISRPNLTFSTLTVSNMSPEDSSIYLCSVERTSGETQYFGPGTRLLVL.